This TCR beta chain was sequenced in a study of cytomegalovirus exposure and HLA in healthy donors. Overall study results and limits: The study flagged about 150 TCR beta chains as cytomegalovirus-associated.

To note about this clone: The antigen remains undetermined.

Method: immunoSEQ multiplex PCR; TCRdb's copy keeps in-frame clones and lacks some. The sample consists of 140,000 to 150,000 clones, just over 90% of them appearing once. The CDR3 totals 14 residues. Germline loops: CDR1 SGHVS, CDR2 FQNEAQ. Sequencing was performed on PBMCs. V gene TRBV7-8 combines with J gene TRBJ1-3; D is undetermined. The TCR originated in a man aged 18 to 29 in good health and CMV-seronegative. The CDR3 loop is CASGKAPSGNTIYF. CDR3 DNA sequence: TGTGCATCGGGAAAGGCGCCCTCTGGAAACACCATATATTTT.